This entry concerns a single T cell receptor beta chain. TCRdb recomputed calls from the 5' RACE reads with MiXCR, one row per CDR3 protein. The sample shows some 54,000 distinct CDR3 sequences, around 7% of them seen only once. The sample belongs to a study of T cells after yellow fever vaccination. Study details: Fractions containing few cells were prepared with SMART-Seq v4 Ultra Low Input.

Germline lookup yields CDR1 LGHDT and CDR2 YNNKEL (reference sequence). The CDR3 sequence is 16 residues long. V was cut by 4 bases and J by 6 bases, with 21 bases left in between. General observations from the study: Clonotypes shared by both compartments, CD4 and CD8, made up a small share. One caveat is that FACS-sorted repertoires could contain abundant clonotypes contaminating from the bulk population.

The chain has TRBV3-1 and TRBJ1-2; D uncertain. This TCR derives from a man aged 18 to 29 who received the YFV17D yellow fever vaccine. The sequencing used CD8+ T cells not binding an NS4B(214-222) dextramer, sorted from PBMCs, collected more than 35 days after the first yellow fever vaccination. CDR3 sequence: CASSLPRVRGENGYTF. As DNA, the CDR3 is TGTGCCAGCAGCCTACCAAGGGTCCGCGGGGAGAATGGCTACACCTTC.